A selection of T cell receptor beta chains follows, all from one sample in a study of blood T cell repertoires in COVID-19. Sequencing used immunoSEQ multiplex PCR; TCRdb keeps in-frame clones, though not all of them. The repertoire consists of under 350,000 clones, with over 75% occurring once and the leading ten covering about 14%. Sample: peripheral blood. The source of these receptors is a human donor in a cohort sampled during active COVID-19. The CDR3 runs from the conserved cysteine through the conserved F or W. D genes are given only for firm matches.

CDR3 | D | J | V
CASSLSRGTPKRDYGYTF | . | TRBJ1-2 | TRBV3-1/TRBV3-2
CATSDFEGPQHF | . | TRBJ1-5 | TRBV24-1
CAISESPEAEQYF | . | TRBJ2-7 | TRBV10-3
CASSPPSLAGYDTEAFF | . | TRBJ1-1 | TRBV7-2
CASSFSLDNEQFF | . | TRBJ2-1 | TRBV12-3/TRBV12-4
CASSLIEGDEQFF | . | TRBJ2-1 | TRBV12-3/TRBV12-4
CASGGLSNEQFF | TRBD1 | TRBJ2-1 | TRBV10-3
CASSVLTEWSEAFF | . | TRBJ1-1 | TRBV9
CASSMTGTYEQYF | . | TRBJ2-7 | TRBV19
CASSEGTPSGGRGTEAFF | . | TRBJ1-1 | TRBV6-2/TRBV6-3
CASSPTLAAPGDTQYF | . | TRBJ2-3 | TRBV4-3
CASSSRTSYEQFF | TRBD2 | TRBJ2-1 | TRBV9
CASSLSRGETQYF | . | TRBJ2-5 | TRBV5-1
CASSPPSGLTDTQYF | TRBD2 | TRBJ2-3 | TRBV28
CASSLPFDEQFF | . | TRBJ2-1 | TRBV5-1
CASSLTSGRVYEQFF | TRBD2 | TRBJ2-1 | TRBV27
CASSLGNTGNTIYF | . | TRBJ1-3 | TRBV11-2
CARSPPRPNYYEQYF | . | TRBJ2-7 | TRBV5-3
CASNLGGNGYTF | . | TRBJ1-2 | TRBV19
CASSQPRMSNNEQFF | . | TRBJ2-1 | TRBV3-1/TRBV3-2
CASSQSGNTEAFF | . | TRBJ1-1 | TRBV3-1/TRBV3-2
CASSLGLADTKNIQYF | TRBD2 | TRBJ2-4 | TRBV18